The clone carrying this T cell receptor beta chain was counted between two and nine times. Its antigen is not identified. The sample comes from a study of response to subunit inactivated influenza vaccine. Findings and caveats of the study: The study's authors posited that every seasonal influenza vaccination enlists few new T cells.

TCRdb itself ran the RT-PCR reads through MiXCR, one entry per CDR3 protein. Counted here are about 780,000 distinct CDR3 sequences, about 18% occurring once; the ten biggest clones make up roughly 11%. The receptor's source is a man between 45 and 60 years old who received an inactivated influenza vaccine. Sequenced material: PBMCs from blood, taken roughly 5 days after vaccination.

CDR3 DNA: TGTGCCAGCACTTCTTGGACAGGGGGCAGGTCTAATGAGCAGTTCTTC. Protein: CASTSWTGGRSNEQFF. The rearrangement joins TRBV27 to TRBJ2-1, with 11 bases lining up with TRBD1. The CDR3 has 16 residues. V gave up 7 bases and J gave up 7 bases; unmatched junction bases: 12. Germline V gene sequence: CDR1 MNHEY, CDR2 SMNVEV (reference sequence).